The 10 T cell receptor beta chains presented below share a single source sample, sequenced in a study of T-cell reconstitution after alpha-beta-depleted transplantation in children. Preparation of the TCRbeta library involved a method that used unique molecular identifiers. TCRdb called the PCR reads again in MiXCR, with one record for every CDR3 protein. Here the sample spans hundreds of thousands of distinct CDR3 sequences, 13% being singletons. This sample comprised PBMCs, obtained before TCRalphabeta/CD19-depleted stem cell transplant. The receptor source for this set is a girl aged 2 to 10 with congenital amegakaryocytic thrombocytopenia, due to receive a stem cell transplant.

There are a few counts of this clonotype. The V and J genes are TRBV10-3 and TRBJ1-6; possibly TRBD1 for D (5 bases). Germline lookup yields CDR1 ENHRY and CDR2 SYGVKD. V was cut by 4 bases and J by 2 bases, with 12 bases left in between. The CDR3 extends over 16 amino acids. The CDR3 spells CAISGWDRTYNSPLHF. The CDR3 bases are TGTGCCATCAGTGGATGGGACCGAACCTATAATTCACCCCTCCACTTT.

This clonotype was observed many times. The CDR3, as DNA: TGCGCCAGCAGCTTAGGTTCGCGTTCAACCTACGAGCAGTACTTC. This translates into CASSLGSRSTYEQYF. The chain couples TRBV5-1 to TRBJ2-7; D remains unclear. This CDR3 has 15 amino acids. V was trimmed by 2 bases and J by 2 bases, leaving 14 bases between them. Germline CDR1 is SGHRS and CDR2 is YFSETQ.

J is TRBJ1-5 and V is TRBV20-1, with TRBD1 as a possible D gene (5 bases). The CDR3 totals 13 residues. Between the trimmed V and J ends, which lost 4 bases and 7 bases, there was a span of 14 bases. CDR1 DFQATT and CDR2 SNEGSKA come from the germline V gene (reference sequence). The DNA for the CDR3 is TGCAGTGCTAAGGAAGGGGAGTGGCAGCCCCAGCATTTT. This sequence encodes CSAKEGEWQPQHF.

This clonotype was counted ten times or more. The rearrangement uses TRBV10-3 and TRBJ1-1, with D unresolved. The CDR3 covers 14 residues. CDR1 and CDR2 (germline): ENHRY, SYGVKD. Trimming stripped 2 bases from V and 3 bases from J, with 10 bases between. CDR3 DNA: TGTGCCATCAGTGAGGGTTGGGGAGACACTGAAGCTTTCTTT. Encoded protein: CAISEGWGDTEAFF.

This clonotype was picked up many times. The gene calls are TRBV12-3 or TRBV12-4 and TRBJ2-3; 8 bases line up with TRBD2. This CDR3 comprises 14 residues. The V segment lost 6 bases and the J segment 0 bases; nucleotides outside the gene matches: 2. This CDR3 reads CASRSSGSTDTQYF. The CDR3, as DNA: TGTGCCAGCAGGTCTAGCGGGAGCACAGATACGCAGTATTTT.

This clonotype appeared many times. V usage is TRBV20-1 and J usage is TRBJ2-7; 10 nucleotides align to TRBD1. Germline CDR1 DFQATT, CDR2 SNEGSKA (reference sequence). This CDR3 region has 19 residues. V was clipped by 4 bases and J by 0 bases; unmatched bases: 18. CDR3 protein: CSAMPFFTGQGISSYEQYF. DNA of the CDR3: TGCAGTGCTATGCCTTTCTTCACGGGACAGGGGATTAGCTCCTACGAGCAGTACTTC.

There are many counts of this clonotype. The chain couples TRBV5-1 to TRBJ1-1; possible D gene TRBD1, 6 bases. The CDR3 totals 17 residues. V gave up 4 bases and J gave up 1 base, with 20 bases separating them. The germline gives CDR1 SGHRS, CDR2 YFSETQ. CDR3 amino acids: CASSLAPGGPQNTEAFF. CDR3 nucleotides: TGCGCCAGCAGCCTGGCCCCGGGGGGGCCGCAGAACACTGAAGCTTTCTTT. Full variable domain (outside the CDR3, taken from reference TRBV5-1 and TRBJ1-1): KAGVTQTPRYLIKTRGQQVTLSCSPISGHRSVSWYQQTPGQGLQFLFEYFSETQRNKGNFPGRFSGRQFSNSRSEMNVSTLELGDSALYLCASSLAPGGPQNTEAFFGQGTRLTVV.

This clonotype was seen many times. This chain joins TRBV20-1 and TRBJ1-2; D perhaps matches TRBD1 (5 bases). This CDR3 comprises 13 residues. The germline V and J ends were trimmed by 4 bases and 0 bases, with 9 bases remaining between them. CDR1 and CDR2 from the germline V gene are DFQATT and SNEGSKA (reference sequence). CDR3 in amino acids: CSAIETANYGYTF. CDR3 nucleotides: TGCAGTGCTATAGAGACAGCTAACTATGGCTACACCTTC.

This clonotype occurred a few times. The V and J genes are TRBV15 and TRBJ1-5, with D uncertain. CDR3 length equals 13 residues. The germline V gene encodes CDR1 LNHNV and CDR2 YYDKDF (reference sequence). Trimming pared 0 bases from V and 6 bases from J, leaving 6 bases between. The chain's CDR3 is CATSRDPSQPQHF. CDR3 bases: TGTGCCACCAGCAGAGACCCCTCTCAGCCCCAGCATTTT.

V is TRBV20-1 and J is TRBJ2-3; 7 bases line up with TRBD2. The J segment lost 2 bases and the V segment lost 6 bases, leaving 14 bases of the junction unmatched. The CDR3 contains 16 residues. Germline V gene data show CDR1 as DFQATT and CDR2 as SNEGSKA (reference sequence). CDR3 coding DNA: TGCAGTGCCAGCTCGGTCCCTAGCGGATACACAGATACGCAGTATTTT. Translation gives CSASSVPSGYTDTQYF.